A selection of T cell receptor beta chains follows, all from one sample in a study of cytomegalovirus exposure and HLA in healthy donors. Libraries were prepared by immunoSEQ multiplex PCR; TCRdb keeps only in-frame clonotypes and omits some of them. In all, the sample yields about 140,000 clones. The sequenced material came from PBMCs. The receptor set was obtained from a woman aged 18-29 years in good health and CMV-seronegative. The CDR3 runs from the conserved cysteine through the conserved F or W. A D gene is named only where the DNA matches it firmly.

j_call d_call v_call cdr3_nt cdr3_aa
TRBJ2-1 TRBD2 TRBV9 TGTGCCAGCAGCGCTGGGGGCCGAGCGGGGGACAATGAGCAGTTCTTC CASSAGGRAGDNEQFF
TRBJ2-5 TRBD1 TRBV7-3 TGTGCCAGCAGCTTATTAGGGGGACAGGGTGGCCAAGAGACCCAGTACTTC CASSLLGGQGGQETQYF
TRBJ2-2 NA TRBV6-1 TGTGCGGGCCTCTCGAACACCGGGGAGCTGTTTTTT CAGLSNTGELFF
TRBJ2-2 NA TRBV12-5 TGTGCTAGTGGTTTATGGCAGGCCACCGGGGAGCTGTTTTTT CASGLWQATGELFF
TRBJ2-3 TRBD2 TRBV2 TGTGCCAGCAGTCCCAGGACTAGTGCAGATACGCAGTATTTT CASSPRTSADTQYF
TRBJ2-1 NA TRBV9 TGTGCCAGCAGCGGAGGCACCTACAATGAGCAGTTCTTC CASSGGTYNEQFF
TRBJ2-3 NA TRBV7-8 TGTGCCAGCAGCGTCTTGGGACTGCGCACAGATACGCAGTATTTT CASSVLGLRTDTQYF
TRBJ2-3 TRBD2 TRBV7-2 TGTGCCAGCAGTCCGACTAGCGTTTACACAGATACGCAGTATTTT CASSPTSVYTDTQYF
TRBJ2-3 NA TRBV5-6 TGTGCCAGCAGCTCGGGTGGGTACCGGGACCCGCAGGGGAGAGATACGCAGTATTTT CASSSGGYRDPQGRDTQYF
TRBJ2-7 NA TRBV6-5 TGTGCCAGCAGTGAATCCGGCTCCTACGAGCAGTACTTC CASSESGSYEQYF
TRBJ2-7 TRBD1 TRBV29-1 TGCAGCGTTGAATGGGACAGGGCGTACGAGCAGTACTTC CSVEWDRAYEQYF
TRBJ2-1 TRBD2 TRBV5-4 TGTGCCAGCAGCTTAGAACTAGCGGTCGTCAATGAGCAGTTCTTC CASSLELAVVNEQFF
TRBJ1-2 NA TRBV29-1 TGCAGCGTTGAAAGGGGCGGCTATGGCTACACCTTC CSVERGGYGYTF
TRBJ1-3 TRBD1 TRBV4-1 TGCGCCAGCAGCCAAGACGCAGGGGGTGGAAACACCATATATTTT CASSQDAGGGNTIYF
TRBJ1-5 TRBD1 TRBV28 TGTGCCAGCAGTTTACCAGGGGGTCGGGCTCAGCCCCAGCATTTT CASSLPGGRAQPQHF
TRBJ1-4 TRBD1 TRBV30 TGTGCCTGGAGTGTGCCAACAGGGGGAGGTGAAAAACTGTTTTTT CAWSVPTGGGEKLFF
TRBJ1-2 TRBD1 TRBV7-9 TGTGCCAGCAGCTTAGATTGGACAGGGGATGGCTACACCTTC CASSLDWTGDGYTF
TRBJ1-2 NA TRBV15 TGTGCCACCAGCAGAGATCTCCGGTCCCGCAACTATGGCTACACCTTC CATSRDLRSRNYGYTF
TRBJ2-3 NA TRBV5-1 TGCGCCAGCAGCGCACAGGGGAGGACACCACCAGATACGCAGTATTTT CASSAQGRTPPDTQYF
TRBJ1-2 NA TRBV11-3 TGTGCCAGCAGCTTAGGTGGGGGCGTAATCTATGGCTACACCTTT CASSLGGGVIYGYTF